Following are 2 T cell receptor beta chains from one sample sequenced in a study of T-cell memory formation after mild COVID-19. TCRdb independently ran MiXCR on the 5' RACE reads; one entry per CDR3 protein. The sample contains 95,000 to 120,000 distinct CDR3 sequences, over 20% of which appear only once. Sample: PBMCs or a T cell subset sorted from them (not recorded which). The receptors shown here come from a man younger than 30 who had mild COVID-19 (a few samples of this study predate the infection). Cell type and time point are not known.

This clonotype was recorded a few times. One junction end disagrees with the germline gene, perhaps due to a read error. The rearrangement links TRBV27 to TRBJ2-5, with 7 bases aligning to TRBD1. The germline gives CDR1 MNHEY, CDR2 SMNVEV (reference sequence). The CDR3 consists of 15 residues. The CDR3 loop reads CTSSVDRVWGETQYF. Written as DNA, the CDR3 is TGCACCAGCAGTGTCGACAGGGTTTGGGGAGAGACCCAGTACTTC.

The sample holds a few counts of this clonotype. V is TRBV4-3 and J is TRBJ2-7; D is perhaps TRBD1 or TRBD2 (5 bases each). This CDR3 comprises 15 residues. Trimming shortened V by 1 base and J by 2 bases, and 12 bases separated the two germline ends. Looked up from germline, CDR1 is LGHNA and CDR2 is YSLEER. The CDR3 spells CASSQVGDGTYEQYF. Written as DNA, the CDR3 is TGCGCCAGCAGCCAAGTTGGGGACGGAACCTACGAGCAGTACTTC.